The 27 T cell receptor beta chains below all came from one sample that was sequenced in a study of cytomegalovirus exposure and HLA in healthy donors. The PCR was carried out with 60 Vbeta primers and 13 Jbeta primers. This table comes from immunoSEQ multiplex PCR, and its TCRdb copy is limited to in-frame clones, with some not included. Altogether about 140,000 clones are present, roughly 79% being singletons, with the ten largest covering 1.9%. The sequenced material came from PBMCs. Every receptor here comes from a woman aged 40 to 50 in good health and CMV-seronegative.

This clone was seen only once. J is TRBJ1-2 and V is TRBV2; 9 bases are a match to TRBD1. The CDR3 sequence is 16 residues long. The V segment lost 5 bases and the J segment 3 bases; nucleotides outside the gene matches: 10. CDR1 is SNHLY and CDR2 is FYNNEI in the germline V gene. The CDR3 DNA reads as TGTGCCAGCAGTAAACTGACAGGGGGTGTGGACTATGGCTACACCTTC. Protein product: CASSKLTGGVDYGYTF.

The chain combines TRBV6-1 with TRBJ2-5; TRBD2 aligns across 7 bases. The DNA end favors TRBJ2-7, so the J call may be wrong. This CDR3 region has 14 residues. Germline loops: CDR1 MNHNS, CDR2 SASEGT. The CDR3 DNA reads as TGTGCCAGCAGTGAAGCAGGAGCGGGGTCCGAGCAGTACTTC. Its translation: CASSEAGAGSEQYF.

The chain carries TRBV2 and TRBJ2-7; 7 bases agree with TRBD2. Trimming took 8 bases from V and 3 from J; bases not matched to a gene: 7. This CDR3 region has 13 residues. In germline, CDR1 is SNHLY, CDR2 FYNNEI. The CDR3 DNA reads as TGTGCCAGCGGGGGGGACCAAGACTACGAGCAGTACTTC. Translated, it gives CASGGDQDYEQYF.

This chain uses TRBV7-2 with TRBJ1-2; TRBD1 matches 11 bases. V lost 4 bases to trimming and J lost 4 bases; unmatched junction nucleotides: 8. Germline-derived CDR1 and CDR2 are SGHTA and FQGNSA. This CDR3 region has 16 residues. The CDR3 region has the DNA TGTGCCAGCAGCTCCGTCCCGGGACAGGGGGTCTATGGCTACACCTTC. Protein sequence: CASSSVPGQGVYGYTF. Full variable domain (outside the CDR3, taken from reference TRBV7-2 and TRBJ1-2): GAGVSQSPSNKVTEKGKDVELRCDPISGHTALYWYRQSLGQGLEFLIYFQGNSAPDKSGLPSDRFSAERTGGSVSTLTIQRTQQEDSAVYLCASSSVPGQGVYGYTFGSGTRLTVV.

The V call is TRBV28, the J call TRBJ1-2; TRBD1 agrees at 12 bases. Trimming at V came to 6 bases and at J to 3 bases, leaving 5 bases not matched to a gene. The CDR3 runs to 15 residues. Germline-derived CDR1 and CDR2 are MDHEN and SYDVKM. The CDR3 nucleotides are TGTGCCAGCAGCAGTCGGGACAGGGGGCACTATGGCTACACCTTC. It translates to CASSSRDRGHYGYTF.

The V call is TRBV21-1, the J call TRBJ1-1; the table's D call of TRBD1 was not tested on the DNA. TRBV21-1 is labeled a pseudogene. The CDR3 is 19 amino acids. CDR3 in amino acids: CASSKTHGQGRHPGTEAFF. The CDR3 DNA reads as TGTGCCAGCAGCAAAACCCACGGACAGGGACGGCACCCGGGCACTGAAGCTTTCTTT.

The J gene is TRBJ2-5, the V gene TRBV5-6; TRBD2 matches at 11 bases. With V trimmed by 2 bases and J by 1 base, 4 bases remained unmatched. The germline CDR1 and CDR2 sequences are SGHDT and YYEEEE. This CDR3 contains 16 residues. CDR3 nucleotide sequence: TGTGCCAGCAGCTTACTAGCGGGAGTGTCCCAAGAGACCCAGTACTTC. As protein: CASSLLAGVSQETQYF. Complete variable domain (other parts from reference TRBV5-6 and TRBJ2-5): DAGVTQSPTHLIKTRGQQVTLRCSPKSGHDTVSWYQQALGQGPQFIFQYYEEEERQRGNFPDRFSGHQFPNYSSELNVNALLLGDSALYLCASSLLAGVSQETQYFGPGTRLLVL.

V gene TRBV11-2 combines with J gene TRBJ1-1; TRBD1 is a possible D gene (5 bases). Trimming removed 6 bases at V and 6 bases at J, with 14 bases between. Germline CDR1 and CDR2: SGHAT and FQNNGV. The CDR3 is 13 residues long. The CDR3 reads CASSPGLGAEAFF. The CDR3 nucleotides are TGTGCCAGCAGTCCAGGGCTTGGGGCTGAAGCTTTCTTT.

V gene TRBV5-6 combines with J gene TRBJ1-2; 9 bases fit TRBD1. Germline values: CDR1 SGHDT, CDR2 YYEEEE. J gave up 7 bases and V 1 base, and 11 bases lay outside the gene matches. The CDR3 runs 16 residues. Written as DNA, the CDR3 is TGTGCCAGCAGCTTGAGTGTTGGGACAGGGTTTTCTGGCTACACCTTC. Protein: CASSLSVGTGFSGYTF. The full variable domain, with the rest looked up from reference TRBV5-6 and TRBJ1-2, is DAGVTQSPTHLIKTRGQQVTLRCSPKSGHDTVSWYQQALGQGPQFIFQYYEEEERQRGNFPDRFSGHQFPNYSSELNVNALLLGDSALYLCASSLSVGTGFSGYTFGSGTRLTVV.

The chain carries TRBV4-3 and TRBJ1-1, with D hard to call. V was pared by 4 bases and J by 7 bases, with 13 bases between. This CDR3 has 13 residues. Germline CDR1 LGHNA, CDR2 YSLEER. The CDR3 sequence: CASSPDVEGEAFF. The CDR3 nucleotides are TGCGCCAGCAGCCCCGATGTGGAGGGTGAAGCTTTCTTT.

The chain couples TRBV4-3 to TRBJ2-5; 10 positions match TRBD2. The V segment lost 0 bases and the J segment 2 bases; nucleotides outside the gene matches: 3. The CDR3 runs to 16 residues. Per the germline V gene, CDR1 is LGHNA and CDR2 is YSLEER. This chain's CDR3 is CASSQDRTSGQETQYF. Here the CDR3 DNA reads TGCGCCAGCAGCCAAGACCGGACTAGCGGACAAGAGACCCAGTACTTC.

This rearrangement joins TRBV4-3 to TRBJ2-5; tentatively, D is TRBD2 (6 bases). The V gene lost 0 bases and the J gene lost 5 bases, with 19 bases spanning the gap. The V gene's germline CDR1 is LGHNA and CDR2 YSLEER. The CDR3 is 17 amino acids. In DNA, the CDR3 is TGCGCCAGCAGCCAAGAATTGAGGTCGCGGGAACGGGAGACCCAGTACTTC. It specifies CASSQELRSRERETQYF.

The V and J genes are TRBV18 and TRBJ2-1, with TRBD2 matching 15 bases. There are 18 residues in the CDR3. Germline assignment: CDR1 KGHSH and CDR2 LQKENI. Trimming took 4 bases from V and 0 from J; bases not matched to a gene: 4. The CDR3 spells CASSHGLAGGSSYNEQFF. DNA for the CDR3: TGTGCCAGCTCACACGGACTAGCGGGAGGGAGCTCCTACAATGAGCAGTTCTTC.

This sequence joins TRBV7-9 and TRBJ2-3; 9 nucleotides agree with TRBD2. From germline, CDR1 is SEHNR and CDR2 FQNEAQ (reference sequence). The CDR3 has 15 amino acids. With V trimmed by 5 bases and J by 3 bases, 6 bases remained unmatched. CDR3 nucleotide sequence: TGTGCCAGCAGCATAAACCTAGCGGGGACAGATACGCAGTATTTT. This codes for CASSINLAGTDTQYF. The variable domain in full, completed from reference TRBV7-9 and TRBJ2-3, reads DTGVSQNPRHKITKRGQNVTFRCDPISEHNRLYWYRQTLGQGPEFLTYFQNEAQLEKSRLLSDRFSAERPKGSFSTLEIQRTEQGDSAMYLCASSINLAGTDTQYFGPGTRLTVL.

The rearrangement uses TRBV7-8 and TRBJ2-1; D possibly corresponds to TRBD2 (6 bases). Trimming removed 1 base from V and 10 bases from J, with 17 bases in between. The CDR3 length is 15 residues. Germline values: CDR1 SGHVS, CDR2 FQNEAQ. CDR3 nucleotides: TGTGCCAGCAGCTTAGGGGACTTGGCGAAGGAGGAGCAGTTCTTC. Protein sequence: CASSLGDLAKEEQFF.

A word on this clone: Relative to the germline gene, one junction end is altered; a read error may explain this. The V and J genes are TRBV5-4 and TRBJ2-7; 8 bases are shared with TRBD1. The CDR3 has 13 amino acids. In germline, CDR1 is SGHNT, CDR2 YYREEE (reference sequence). The CDR3 loop is CASSLEDRPGGDF. CDR3 sequence (DNA): TGTGCCAGCAGCTTGGAAGATCGGCCAGGGGGCGACTTC.

The gene calls are TRBV7-9 and TRBJ1-1, with D unresolved. Germline V CDR1 and CDR2: SEHNR, FQNEAQ (reference sequence). V was clipped by 5 bases and J by 7 bases, with 14 bases between them. The CDR3 covers 13 residues. For the CDR3, the DNA is TGTGCCAGCAGCGCCAACGTCGGTGGTGAAGCTTTCTTT. This translates into CASSANVGGEAFF.

This chain uses TRBV11-2 with TRBJ2-5; TRBD1 aligns across 7 bases. The end of the DNA fits TRBJ2-7 better, so the J call may be wrong. Germline lookup yields CDR1 SGHAT and CDR2 FQNNGV. CDR3 size: 16 residues. The CDR3 DNA follows: TGTGCCAGCAGCTTAGGACACAGGGACAGTTCCTACGAGCAGTACTTC. Encoded protein: CASSLGHRDSSYEQYF.

V and J are TRBV9 and TRBJ1-4; unclear D gene. V lost 3 bases and J lost 10, with 19 bases in between. The CDR3 covers 15 residues. Germline V gives CDR1 SGDLS, CDR2 YYNGEE. The CDR3 region has the DNA TGTGCCAGCAGCGCGACGGGTCACAACGGTGGAAAACTGTTTTTT. It is translated as CASSATGHNGGKLFF.

The V and J genes are TRBV18 and TRBJ2-1; 10 positions match TRBD2. CDR3 length equals 17 residues. Unmatched junction bases numbered 7, after V lost 3 bases and J lost 2 bases. Germline V gene data show CDR1 as KGHSH and CDR2 as LQKENI. The CDR3 region has the DNA TGTGCCAGCTCACCCGAATTAGCGGGAGGACCCTACAATGAGCAGTTCTTC. Residues: CASSPELAGGPYNEQFF.

The genes are TRBV14 and TRBJ2-3; 7 positions agree with TRBD1. CDR3 length: 16 amino acids. Germline values: CDR1 SGHDN, CDR2 FVKESK. J was trimmed by 4 bases and V by 1 base; bases with no gene match: 8. As DNA, the CDR3 is TGTGCCAGCAGCCAAGTCCCGACAGGGAATTCAGATACGCAGTATTTT. This translates into CASSQVPTGNSDTQYF.

The chain links TRBV9 to TRBJ2-1; a possible D gene is TRBD2 (5 bases). This CDR3 is built from 13 residues. Germline values: CDR1 SGDLS, CDR2 YYNGEE. V gave up 3 bases and J gave up 5 bases, with 9 bases separating them. This CDR3 is CASSASGHNEQFF. The DNA for the CDR3 is TGTGCCAGCAGCGCAAGCGGCCACAATGAGCAGTTCTTC.

The rearrangement links TRBV19 to TRBJ2-1, with D possibly being TRBD2 (6 bases). The germline gives CDR1 LNHDA, CDR2 SQIVND (reference sequence). CDR3 length: 16 residues. Deletions cut 7 bases from V and 0 bases from J, with 16 bases between. Written as DNA, the CDR3 is TGTGCCAGTAAGGGCAGCGGGCCAAGCTCCTACAATGAGCAGTTCTTC. The encoded protein is CASKGSGPSSYNEQFF.

This clone appeared many times. This chain uses TRBV19 with TRBJ1-1; tentative D call: TRBD1 (5 bases). The CDR3 sequence is 14 residues long. Trimming took 7 bases from V and 1 from J, leaving 13 bases between them. Germline V gene data show CDR1 as LNHDA and CDR2 as SQIVND (reference sequence). In DNA form, the CDR3 reads TGTGCCAGTAAATTGGCCGGGGGGAACACTGAAGCTTTCTTT. Encoded protein: CASKLAGGNTEAFF. The full variable domain, completed using reference TRBV19 and TRBJ1-1, is DGGITQSPKYLFRKEGQNVTLSCEQNLNHDAMYWYRQDPGQGLRLIYYSQIVNDFQKGDIAEGYSVSREKKESFPLTVTSAQKNPTAFYLCASKLAGGNTEAFFGQGTRLTVV.

The gene calls are TRBV4-3 and TRBJ2-5, with 11 bases fitting TRBD2. Germline values: CDR1 LGHNA, CDR2 YSLEER. V was clipped by 4 bases and J by 1 base; unmatched bases: 5. The length of the CDR3 is 16 residues. The CDR3 protein is CASSREGLAAQETQYF. CDR3 bases: TGCGCCAGCAGCCGAGAGGGACTAGCGGCCCAAGAGACCCAGTACTTC.

This chain joins TRBV2 and TRBJ1-1; D is possibly TRBD1 (5 bases). The CDR3 covers 13 residues. V lost 5 bases and J lost 6, with 13 bases in between. Germline CDR1 and CDR2: SNHLY and FYNNEI. CDR3 in DNA: TGTGCCAGCAGTTTTGGGGGGTTCGCTGAAGCTTTCTTT. Amino acids: CASSFGGFAEAFF.

The CDR3 nucleotides are TGCGCCAGCAGCCCGGGGACAGGAGCCTACGAGCAGTACTTC. It yields the protein CASSPGTGAYEQYF. V usage is TRBV4-3 and J usage is TRBJ2-5; 8 nucleotides agree with TRBD1. Judging by the DNA end, TRBJ2-7 fits better; the J call may be wrong. Looked up from germline, CDR1 is LGHNA and CDR2 is YSLEER. The CDR3 spans 14 residues.